Below are 4 T cell receptor beta chains sequenced from a single sample in a study of blood T cell repertoires in COVID-19. Profiling relied on immunoSEQ multiplex PCR, and the TCRdb table lists in-frame clones only, not all of them. This sample yields about 320,000 clones, of which around 90% are seen a single time; 2.6% belongs to the top ten. Specimen: PBMCs or T cells enriched from blood (not recorded which). Source of these receptors: a man aged 60 to 69 who had recovered from COVID-19.

The rearrangement links TRBV11-2 to TRBJ2-6; 10 nucleotides match TRBD2. The CDR3 loop spans 20 amino acids. Germline CDR1 SGHAT, CDR2 FQNNGV. V trimming: 0 bases; J trimming: 0 bases; junction bases outside the gene matches: 8. DNA of the CDR3: TGTGCCAGCAGCTTAGATGATAGGACTAGCGGTCCCTCTGGGGCCAACGTCCTGACTTTC. Amino acid sequence: CASSLDDRTSGPSGANVLTF. Full variable domain (missing parts from reference TRBV11-2 and TRBJ2-6): EAGVAQSPRYKIIEKRQSVAFWCNPISGHATLYWYQQILGQGPKLLIQFQNNGVVDDSQLPKDRFSAERLKGVDSTLKIQPAKLEDSAVYLCASSLDDRTSGPSGANVLTFGAGSRLTVL.

The chain links TRBV4-2 to TRBJ2-1; 9 bases are shared with TRBD2. The V and J ends lost 1 base and 3 bases, in that order; junction bases with no gene match: 4. The CDR3 is 16 residues long. In germline, CDR1 is LGHNA, CDR2 YNFKEQ. CDR3 loop: CASSQGGTSYYNEQFF. For the CDR3, the DNA is TGTGCCAGCAGCCAAGGGGGGACTAGCTACTACAATGAGCAGTTCTTC.

The V call is TRBV5-4, the J call TRBJ1-1; D not resolved. The V and J ends lost 0 bases and 4 bases respectively, with 13 bases between them. This CDR3 contains 15 residues. Germline CDR1 and CDR2: SGHNT and YYREEE (reference sequence). The CDR3 sequence is CASSLVTASGTEAFF. The CDR3 DNA reads TGTGCCAGCAGCTTGGTCACGGCCTCGGGCACTGAAGCTTTCTTT.

This chain links TRBV24-1 with TRBJ2-3; TRBD2 is a possible D gene (7 bases). Germline CDR1 KGHDR, CDR2 SFDVKD. This CDR3 contains 18 residues. Deletions cut 0 bases from V and 2 bases from J, with 17 bases between. In DNA form, the CDR3 reads TGTGCCACCAGTGATTTGCATCCTGCGGGGGCCTACACAGATACGCAGTATTTT. As protein: CATSDLHPAGAYTDTQYF.